Each of the 8 T cell receptor beta chains below was sequenced from the same sample in a study of glioma-infiltrating T cells after dendritic cell vaccination. The time point was: after dendritic cell vaccination, including at tumor progression/relapse. Sequencing used immunoSEQ multiplex PCR; TCRdb keeps in-frame clones, though not all of them. The sample has 90,000 to 95,000 clones, roughly four fifths seen once. Here the sequenced sample was blood, taken after dendritic cell vaccination. These TCRs come from a human donor with glioblastoma.

The chain joins TRBV5-1 to TRBJ1-1, with 7 bases aligning to TRBD1. This CDR3 contains 17 residues. The germline V gene encodes CDR1 SGHRS and CDR2 YFSETQ. V lost 0 bases, J lost 0 bases, and 8 bases stayed unmatched. The CDR3 sequence is CASSLGHGTALNTEAFF. CDR3 DNA: TGCGCCAGCAGCTTGGGCCACGGGACAGCCCTGAACACTGAAGCTTTCTTT.

The genes are TRBV6-5 and TRBJ1-1, with a possible D match to TRBD1 (5 bases). CDR3 length: 12 residues. The V end was cut by 6 bases, the J end by 3 bases, with 8 bases between. Per the germline V gene, CDR1 is MNHEY and CDR2 is SVGAGI. The CDR3 DNA reads as TGTGCCAGCAGAACAGGAGACACTGAAGCTTTCTTT. Translation gives CASRTGDTEAFF.

The gene calls are TRBV18 and TRBJ1-4, with 8 bases matching TRBD1. V shed 1 base and J 1 base; nucleotides not matched to a gene: 5. The CDR3 loop spans 17 amino acids. Per the germline V gene, CDR1 is KGHSH and CDR2 is LQKENI. The CDR3 spells CASSPRTGRKTNEKLFF. The CDR3 nucleotides read TGTGCCAGCTCACCACGGACAGGGAGGAAAACTAATGAAAAACTGTTTTTT. The full variable domain, with the rest looked up from reference TRBV18 and TRBJ1-4, is NAGVMQNPRHLVRRRGQEARLRCSPMKGHSHVYWYRQLPEEGLKFMVYLQKENIIDESGMPKERFSAEFPKEGPSILRIQQVVRGDSAAYFCASSPRTGRKTNEKLFFGSGTQLSVL.

A few counts support this clone. The rearrangement uses TRBV9 and TRBJ2-1; D unresolved. V gave up 0 bases and J gave up 5 bases, with 9 bases separating them. The CDR3 is 14 residues long. CDR1 and CDR2 from the germline V gene are SGDLS and YYNGEE. For the CDR3, the DNA is TGTGCCAGCAGCGTAGACCCCAGGCACAATGAGCAGTTCTTC. Amino acid sequence: CASSVDPRHNEQFF.

CDR3 nucleotide sequence: TGTGCCTGGAGTGCCCAGACAGGGCTCCGGTTCTTC. Translation gives CAWSAQTGLRFF. The chain combines TRBV30 with TRBJ2-1; TRBD1 matches at 7 bases. This CDR3 region has 12 residues. The germline V gene encodes CDR1 GTSNPN and CDR2 SVGIG (reference sequence). V dropped 1 base and J dropped 15; count of bases not matched to a gene: 9.

This rearrangement joins TRBV18 to TRBJ2-1, with a possible D match to TRBD1 (6 bases). CDR1 KGHSH and CDR2 LQKENI come from the germline V gene. There are 16 residues in the CDR3. Trimming pared 4 bases from V and 0 bases from J, leaving 13 bases between. The CDR3 DNA follows: TGTGCCAGCTCACTAAGGACAGCGAGCTCCTACAATGAGCAGTTCTTC. Its translation is CASSLRTASSYNEQFF.

The chain carries TRBV5-1 and TRBJ2-3; the D is unclear. The CDR3 loop spans 15 amino acids. Germline lookup yields CDR1 SGHRS and CDR2 YFSETQ. The V gene lost 1 base and the J gene lost 2 bases, with 11 bases spanning the gap. CDR3 in DNA: TGCGCCAGCAGCTTGATAGCAGCTACCACAGATACGCAGTATTTT. Its translation: CASSLIAATTDTQYF.

The chain uses TRBV7-3 and TRBJ1-1; tentatively, D is TRBD1 (6 bases). The germline V gene encodes CDR1 SGHTA and CDR2 FQGTGA. V was pared by 5 bases and J by 1 base, with 8 bases between. The CDR3 sequence is 13 residues long. The CDR3 spells CASSADRNTEAFF. The CDR3 DNA reads TGTGCCAGCAGCGCGGACAGGAACACTGAAGCTTTCTTT.